A selection of T cell receptor beta chains follows, all from one sample in a study of blood T cell repertoires in COVID-19. Profiled with immunoSEQ multiplex PCR; TCRdb holds only in-frame clones, not every one. The sample records about 250,000 clones, around three quarters being singletons. The sequencing sample was made of peripheral blood. These receptors all stem from an elderly woman with acute or convalescent COVID-19. CDR3s include the opening cysteine and the closing phenylalanine or tryptophan. Fields, in order: CDR3 length, V gene, clone size, J gene, CDR3 protein. Size values are once, few and many counts, or a class for expanded clones, and some rows have none.

len: 13
v_gene: TRBV5-1
abundance: -
j_gene: TRBJ1-2
CDR3aa: CASSLGQGSGYTF

len: 14
v_gene: TRBV2
abundance: -
j_gene: TRBJ2-1
CDR3aa: CASSGLAGHGRQFF

len: 14
v_gene: TRBV7-9
abundance: -
j_gene: TRBJ1-1
CDR3aa: CASSLDTGNTEAFF

len: 11
v_gene: TRBV20-1
abundance: -
j_gene: TRBJ2-5
CDR3aa: CSASLSETQYF

len: 17
v_gene: TRBV20-1
abundance: -
j_gene: TRBJ2-1
CDR3aa: CSASLGGPLAGGHEQFF

len: 14
v_gene: TRBV2
abundance: -
j_gene: TRBJ1-4
CDR3aa: CASSDGPRGKKLFF

len: 16
v_gene: TRBV19
abundance: -
j_gene: TRBJ1-3
CDR3aa: CASSTGQAMSGNTIYF

len: 16
v_gene: TRBV5-1
abundance: -
j_gene: TRBJ2-1
CDR3aa: CASSLGIAAQYNEQFF

len: 15
v_gene: TRBV2
abundance: once
j_gene: TRBJ2-1
CDR3aa: CASSEDRGGINEQFF

len: 13
v_gene: TRBV6-5
abundance: -
j_gene: TRBJ1-6
CDR3aa: CASSYENNSPLHF

len: 13
v_gene: TRBV27
abundance: -
j_gene: TRBJ1-2
CDR3aa: CASSLSWTGGYTF

len: 14
v_gene: TRBV6-1
abundance: few
j_gene: TRBJ2-2
CDR3aa: CASSETGGTGELFF

len: 14
v_gene: TRBV18
abundance: -
j_gene: TRBJ2-7
CDR3aa: CASSNDRVLYEQYF

len: 17
v_gene: TRBV9
abundance: once
j_gene: TRBJ2-5
CDR3aa: CASSLGLAGGVQETQYF

len: 16
v_gene: TRBV6-1
abundance: -
j_gene: TRBJ1-5
CDR3aa: CASSEWDRNSNQPQHF

len: 14
v_gene: TRBV27
abundance: -
j_gene: TRBJ2-1
CDR3aa: CASSLSARYNEQFF

len: 14
v_gene: TRBV5-1
abundance: -
j_gene: TRBJ2-5
CDR3aa: CASNRGGAQETQYF

len: 16
v_gene: TRBV19
abundance: few
j_gene: TRBJ2-1
CDR3aa: CASSRRASGNPNEQFF

len: 16
v_gene: TRBV18
abundance: -
j_gene: TRBJ1-1
CDR3aa: CASSPPSIRGSGAAFF

len: 16
v_gene: TRBV7-9
abundance: -
j_gene: TRBJ2-5
CDR3aa: CASSRGLAGGLRTQYF

len: 15
v_gene: TRBV21-1
abundance: -
j_gene: TRBJ2-1
CDR3aa: CASSWSSGSFNEQFF

len: 15
v_gene: TRBV5-4
abundance: -
j_gene: TRBJ1-4
CDR3aa: CASSFRGVTNEKLFF

len: 14
v_gene: TRBV20-1
abundance: -
j_gene: TRBJ1-5
CDR3aa: CSASAGTGNQPQHF

len: 14
v_gene: TRBV2
abundance: -
j_gene: TRBJ1-6
CDR3aa: CASSTQALDSPLHF

len: 17
v_gene: TRBV12-2
abundance: once
j_gene: TRBJ2-5
CDR3aa: CASRLGHLGHLQETQYF

len: 17
v_gene: TRBV5-3
abundance: -
j_gene: TRBJ1-6
CDR3aa: CARSLDDGSGKNSPLHF

len: 17
v_gene: TRBV7-2
abundance: once
j_gene: TRBJ2-1
CDR3aa: CASSLAGTSGGTNEQFF

len: 12
v_gene: TRBV30
abundance: -
j_gene: TRBJ2-3
CDR3aa: CAWSVVTDTQYF

len: 13
v_gene: TRBV6-4
abundance: -
j_gene: TRBJ2-5
CDR3aa: CASSPGSRETQYF

len: 16
v_gene: TRBV7-7
abundance: -
j_gene: TRBJ2-5
CDR3aa: CASSSTTGGIGETQYF

len: 16
v_gene: TRBV4-2
abundance: -
j_gene: TRBJ2-2
CDR3aa: CASSRGGLTNTGELFF

len: 19
v_gene: TRBV3-1/TRBV3-2
abundance: few
j_gene: TRBJ2-7
CDR3aa: CASSQRGYRGEGNPYEQYF

len: 14
v_gene: TRBV6-2/TRBV6-3
abundance: few
j_gene: TRBJ1-2
CDR3aa: CASSPVSSPYGYTF

len: 16
v_gene: TRBV19
abundance: -
j_gene: TRBJ2-3
CDR3aa: CASSTRTGTITDTQYF

len: 15
v_gene: TRBV5-1
abundance: -
j_gene: TRBJ2-1
CDR3aa: CASSSGTDKTNEQFF

len: 16
v_gene: TRBV3-1/TRBV3-2
abundance: few
j_gene: TRBJ2-3
CDR3aa: CASSPTGTGIPDTQYF

len: 13
v_gene: TRBV3-1/TRBV3-2
abundance: -
j_gene: TRBJ1-6
CDR3aa: CASSQLSNSPLHF

len: 15
v_gene: TRBV2
abundance: once
j_gene: TRBJ2-5
CDR3aa: CASSLGGTDQETQYF

len: 15
v_gene: TRBV15
abundance: -
j_gene: TRBJ2-7
CDR3aa: CATSRGQLDSYEQYF

len: 12
v_gene: TRBV6-5
abundance: few
j_gene: TRBJ2-5
CDR3aa: CASRSGKETQYF

len: 15
v_gene: TRBV5-4
abundance: -
j_gene: TRBJ2-1
CDR3aa: CASSLSSGGHNEQFF

len: 15
v_gene: TRBV5-4
abundance: many
j_gene: TRBJ1-6
CDR3aa: CASSPNRGTGSPLHF

len: 13
v_gene: TRBV7-6
abundance: -
j_gene: TRBJ1-1
CDR3aa: CASSLVQNTEAFF

len: 13
v_gene: TRBV6-1
abundance: -
j_gene: TRBJ2-2
CDR3aa: CASSSGGTGELFF

len: 14
v_gene: TRBV19
abundance: once
j_gene: TRBJ1-2
CDR3aa: CASSLGPGVSGYTF

len: 19
v_gene: TRBV12-5
abundance: -
j_gene: TRBJ2-1
CDR3aa: CASGLVLGGGRPRRNEQFF

len: 15
v_gene: TRBV5-1
abundance: -
j_gene: TRBJ1-4
CDR3aa: CASRTAGTGNEKLFF

len: 17
v_gene: TRBV18
abundance: -
j_gene: TRBJ2-1
CDR3aa: CASSPGLAGAGGNEQFF

len: 12
v_gene: TRBV6-1
abundance: -
j_gene: TRBJ1-3
CDR3aa: CASSETGNTIYF

len: 13
v_gene: TRBV6-2/TRBV6-3
abundance: -
j_gene: TRBJ2-7
CDR3aa: CASSRQQSYEQYF

len: 12
v_gene: TRBV10-3
abundance: -
j_gene: TRBJ2-2
CDR3aa: CAISSGTGELFF

len: 15
v_gene: TRBV7-9
abundance: -
j_gene: TRBJ1-1
CDR3aa: CASSLPRTGNTEAFF

len: 15
v_gene: TRBV25-1
abundance: -
j_gene: TRBJ2-3
CDR3aa: CASSELGGTTDTQYF

len: 15
v_gene: TRBV7-9
abundance: -
j_gene: TRBJ1-5
CDR3aa: CASSRQGGGNQPQHF

len: 13
v_gene: TRBV5-1
abundance: -
j_gene: TRBJ2-3
CDR3aa: CASSFTTTDTQYF

len: 13
v_gene: TRBV6-5
abundance: -
j_gene: TRBJ1-3
CDR3aa: CASRDRQGHTIYF

len: 18
v_gene: TRBV10-3
abundance: -
j_gene: TRBJ2-2
CDR3aa: CAISQKGLAGVSGGELFF

len: 15
v_gene: TRBV7-9
abundance: -
j_gene: TRBJ1-3
CDR3aa: CASSFSTGDGNTIYF

len: 15
v_gene: TRBV5-4
abundance: -
j_gene: TRBJ2-1
CDR3aa: CASSSGQGARSEQFF